The 29 T cell receptor beta chains presented below share a single source sample, sequenced in a study of vaccination effects on CD4 cells after COVID-19. Cultured cells yielded isolated CD4+ T cells after nine to ten days. The cohort was immunized with two doses of either the BNT162b2 or mRNA-1273 vaccine. The method was immunoSEQ multiplex PCR; TCRdb's version includes in-frame clones alone and lacks a portion of them. This sample has approximately 57,000 clones, with around four fifths found just once. Antigen specificity for these receptors is unknown. Sequencing was performed on CD4+ T cells from PBMCs cultured without peptide, taken after COVID-19 vaccination. Source of these receptors: a human donor who received a COVID-19 vaccine.

The V gene is TRBV29-1, the J gene TRBJ2-3; D gene uncertain. V was pared by 4 bases and J by 1 base, with 6 bases between. Germline assignment: CDR1 SQVTM and CDR2 ANQGSEA. There are 12 residues in the CDR3. The CDR3 nucleotides are TGCAGCGTTGCTCGCGGCACAGATACGCAGTATTTT. It encodes CSVARGTDTQYF.

This clone was seen more than once but under ten times. This chain joins TRBV4-1 and TRBJ1-2; a possible D gene is TRBD1 (5 bases). Germline CDR1 and CDR2: MGHRA and YSYEKL. Trimming stripped 0 bases from V and 4 bases from J, with 12 bases between. This CDR3 is built from 15 residues. The CDR3 region is CASSQEGRTSYGYTF. For the CDR3, the DNA is TGCGCCAGCAGCCAAGAAGGGAGGACATCCTATGGCTACACCTTC.

CDR3 sequence reads: CAIKGGQATDTQYF. The CDR3 bases are TGTGCCATCAAGGGAGGCCAGGCCACAGATACGCAGTATTTT. The rearrangement uses TRBV10-3 and TRBJ2-3; D may be TRBD2 (6 bases). The CDR3 sequence is 14 residues long. V lost 7 bases and J lost 2, with 13 bases in between. In germline, CDR1 is ENHRY, CDR2 SYGVKD.

V and J are TRBV28 and TRBJ2-1, with 9 bases that match TRBD2. Per the germline V gene, CDR1 is MDHEN and CDR2 is SYDVKM. The CDR3 length is 15 residues. J lost 2 bases, V lost 6 bases, and 5 bases had no gene match. This chain's CDR3 is CASRLSGSAYNEQFF. The CDR3 bases are TGTGCCAGCAGACTTAGCGGGAGTGCCTACAATGAGCAGTTCTTC.

This rearrangement joins TRBV4-2 to TRBJ2-7; 7 bases match TRBD2. J gave up 5 bases and V 4 bases, and 11 bases lay outside the gene matches. Germline V gene sequence: CDR1 LGHNA, CDR2 YNFKEQ. The CDR3 consists of 15 residues. CDR3 loop: CASSRGGGVGNEQYF. The CDR3 region has the DNA TGTGCCAGCAGCCGAGGTGGGGGGGTGGGTAACGAGCAGTACTTC.

This clone was detected ten times or more. V is TRBV28 and J is TRBJ1-2; D remains unclear. Trimming stripped 6 bases from V and 9 bases from J, with 8 bases between. Germline-derived CDR1 and CDR2 are MDHEN and SYDVKM. The CDR3 sequence is 10 residues long. Written as DNA, the CDR3 is TGTGCCAGCAGCCGGGCGAGCTACACCTTC. Amino acids: CASSRASYTF.

The V gene is TRBV7-2, the J gene TRBJ1-2; 7 bases agree with TRBD1. The CDR3 is made up of 14 amino acids. From germline, CDR1 is SGHTA and CDR2 FQGNSA. The V and J ends lost 3 bases and 8 bases, in that order; junction bases with no gene match: 9. The CDR3 DNA is TGTGCCAGCAGCTTCCGAGGGGGCGCGGGGGGCTACACCTTC. Translating it yields CASSFRGGAGGYTF. Variable domain in full (rest from reference TRBV7-2 and TRBJ1-2): GAGVSQSPSNKVTEKGKDVELRCDPISGHTALYWYRQSLGQGLEFLIYFQGNSAPDKSGLPSDRFSAERTGGSVSTLTIQRTQQEDSAVYLCASSFRGGAGGYTFGSGTRLTVV.

This sequence joins TRBV7-2 and TRBJ2-3; D ambiguous. Deletions cut 0 bases from V and 4 bases from J, with 8 bases between. CDR1 is SGHTA, CDR2 FQGNSA, per germline. This CDR3 comprises 14 residues. The CDR3 spells CASSLAHRSDTQYF. The CDR3 coding sequence is TGTGCCAGCAGCTTAGCGCATCGCTCAGATACGCAGTATTTT.

This clone was seen a few times. CDR3 nucleotide sequence: TGTGCCAGCAGTTCTAGCGGGAGGGGGAAAAGCACAGATACGCAGTATTTT. Translated: CASSSSGRGKSTDTQYF. The V call is TRBV28, the J call TRBJ2-3; 12 bases match TRBD2. CDR1 is MDHEN and CDR2 is SYDVKM in the germline V gene. This CDR3 comprises 17 residues. The V gene end was trimmed by 4 bases and the J gene end by 0 bases; junction bases not matched to a gene: 5. The full variable domain, in which reference TRBV28 and TRBJ2-3 provide the parts outside the CDR3, is DVKVTQSSRYLVKRTGEKVFLECVQDMDHENMFWYRQDPGLGLRLIYFSYDVKMKEKGDIPEGYSVSREKKERFSLILESASTNQTSMYLCASSSSGRGKSTDTQYFGPGTRLTVL.

V is TRBV19 and J is TRBJ2-7; 13 bases align to TRBD2. V lost 6 bases and J lost 2; bases outside the gene matches: 4. The CDR3 sequence is 15 residues long. Germline assignment: CDR1 LNHDA and CDR2 SQIVND (reference sequence). CDR3 nucleotide sequence: TGTGCCAGTAGGACCGGGACTAGCGGGACCTACGAGCAGTACTTC. Its translation: CASRTGTSGTYEQYF. Full variable domain (remainder filled in from reference TRBV19 and TRBJ2-7): DGGITQSPKYLFRKEGQNVTLSCEQNLNHDAMYWYRQDPGQGLRLIYYSQIVNDFQKGDIAEGYSVSREKKESFPLTVTSAQKNPTAFYLCASRTGTSGTYEQYFGPGTRLTVT.

The rearrangement uses TRBV30 and TRBJ1-4; a weak D match, TRBD1 (6 bases). This CDR3 comprises 16 residues. Trimming took off 1 base at V and 4 bases at J, with 16 bases between the two ends. CDR1 is GTSNPN, CDR2 SVGIG, per germline (reference sequence). The CDR3 DNA follows: TGTGCCTGGAGTGGAAACAGGGTAGATGGTAATGAAAAACTGTTTTTT. Translating it yields CAWSGNRVDGNEKLFF.

Only one count was recorded for this clone. This sequence joins TRBV6-6 and TRBJ2-1; 15 nucleotides agree with TRBD2. The ends lost 7 bases at V and 5 bases at J; junction bases unmatched: 6. CDR1 and CDR2 from the germline V gene are MNHNY and SVGAGI (reference sequence). The length of the CDR3 is 16 residues. CDR3 in DNA: TGTGCCAGCATCAAGGGACTAGCGGGAGGCAACAATGAGCAGTTCTTC. It translates to CASIKGLAGGNNEQFF.

This chain links TRBV28 with TRBJ2-3; 8 bases map to TRBD1. The CDR3 covers 14 residues. V lost 5 bases to trimming and J lost 4 bases; unmatched junction nucleotides: 5. Germline CDR1 is MDHEN and CDR2 is SYDVKM. CDR3 nucleotides: TGTGCCAGCAGTAGACAGGGGTCGGCAGATACGCAGTATTTT. This gives the protein CASSRQGSADTQYF.

DNA for the CDR3: TGTGCCAGCAGTGAAAGAGGCAGATCCTATGGCTACACCTTC. The encoded protein is CASSERGRSYGYTF. The chain uses TRBV6-1 and TRBJ1-2; no reliable D call. This CDR3 comprises 14 residues. CDR1 is MNHNS, CDR2 SASEGT, per germline. V was trimmed by 2 bases and J by 4 bases, leaving 11 bases between them.

CDR3 sequence (DNA): TGTGCCAGTAGTATCGGGACAGGGGGCGAAGAGACCCAGTACTTC. This gives the protein CASSIGTGGEETQYF. The chain couples TRBV19 to TRBJ2-5, with TRBD1 identical over 12 bases. CDR3 size: 15 residues. J gave up 3 bases and V 3 bases, and 2 bases lay outside the gene matches. Germline loops: CDR1 LNHDA, CDR2 SQIVND (reference sequence).

V usage is TRBV27 and J usage is TRBJ2-5, with D uncertain. The CDR3 consists of 13 residues. The germline gives CDR1 MNHEY, CDR2 SMNVEV (reference sequence). Trimming stripped 3 bases from V and 2 bases from J, with 7 bases between. Here the CDR3 reads CASSFSQQETQYF. CDR3 in DNA: TGTGCCAGCAGTTTTTCTCAACAAGAGACCCAGTACTTC.

The V and J genes are TRBV5-6 and TRBJ1-1, with D tentatively TRBD1 (5 bases). CDR3 length equals 15 residues. Between the trimmed V and J ends, which lost 0 bases and 4 bases, there was a span of 13 bases. CDR1 and CDR2 (germline): SGHDT, YYEEEE. The CDR3 here is CASSLALTGGTEAFF. DNA for the CDR3: TGTGCCAGCAGCTTGGCCTTAACGGGGGGCACTGAAGCTTTCTTT.

This chain uses TRBV27 with TRBJ1-2, with 8 bases lining up with TRBD1. Germline assignment: CDR1 MNHEY and CDR2 SMNVEV (reference sequence). Trimming at V came to 6 bases and at J to 2 bases, leaving 5 bases not matched to a gene. This CDR3 is 14 amino acids long. The CDR3 region is CASRRTGKNYGYTF. The CDR3 DNA reads TGTGCCAGCAGACGGACAGGGAAGAACTATGGCTACACCTTC.

This chain uses TRBV6-5 with TRBJ2-7, with TRBD1 matching 7 bases. The ends lost 6 bases at V and 2 bases at J; junction bases unmatched: 10. The germline CDR1 and CDR2 sequences are MNHEY and SVGAGI. The CDR3 is 15 amino acids. The CDR3 is CASSRGLGQTYEQYF. CDR3 nucleotides: TGTGCCAGCAGCCGAGGACTGGGACAGACCTACGAGCAGTACTTC.

The chain recombines TRBV30 with TRBJ2-7; D ambiguous. The CDR3 sequence is 14 residues long. CDR1 is GTSNPN, CDR2 SVGIG, per germline (reference sequence). Deletions cut 3 bases from V and 3 bases from J, with 15 bases between. CDR3 residues: CAWSSVRSHYEQYF. The DNA of the CDR3 is TGTGCCTGGAGCAGTGTGAGGTCGCACTACGAGCAGTACTTC.

This chain connects TRBV5-1 to TRBJ2-6; D remains unclear. The length of the CDR3 is 15 residues. The germline CDR1 and CDR2 sequences are SGHRS and YFSETQ. The V end lost 6 bases, the J end lost 0 bases, and 10 bases lay between the germline ends. CDR3 loop: CASTKDGSGANVLTF. The CDR3 DNA sequence: TGCGCCAGCACCAAGGACGGCTCTGGGGCCAACGTCCTGACTTTC.

The chain has TRBV28 and TRBJ2-2; 7 positions agree with TRBD2. Trimming removed 4 bases from V and 3 bases from J; junction bases left unmatched: 5. The germline V gene has CDR1 MDHEN and CDR2 SYDVKM. This CDR3 is built from 15 residues. CDR3 bases: TGTGCCAGCAGTTGGCTTCTAGCGGACACCGGGGAGCTGTTTTTT. It yields the protein CASSWLLADTGELFF.

This clone occurred a few times. This chain links TRBV5-6 with TRBJ2-2, with 8 positions matching TRBD2. V trimming: 7 bases; J trimming: 4 bases; junction bases outside the gene matches: 12. The CDR3 runs 16 residues. Germline CDR1 and CDR2: SGHDT and YYEEEE. The CDR3 region is CASDTMRGAFTGELFF. CDR3 nucleotide sequence: TGTGCCAGCGACACGATGCGGGGGGCCTTCACCGGGGAGCTGTTTTTT.

This chain joins TRBV3-1 (or the pseudogene TRBV3-2) and TRBJ1-2; no clear D gene. CDR3 length equals 12 residues. With 1 base removed from V and 3 bases from J, the gap between germline ends came to 3 bases. Looked up from germline, CDR1 is LGHDT and CDR2 is YNNKEL (reference sequence). CDR3 in amino acids: CASSQADYGYTF. CDR3 coding DNA: TGTGCCAGCAGCCAAGCTGACTATGGCTACACCTTC.

The J gene is TRBJ1-1, the V gene TRBV11-3; TRBD1 matches at 8 bases. V trimming: 0 bases; J trimming: 6 bases; junction bases outside the gene matches: 0. Germline CDR1 and CDR2: SGHNT and YENEEA. This CDR3 is built from 13 residues. CDR3 residues: CASSLEGQAEAFF. CDR3 DNA sequence: TGTGCCAGCAGCTTAGAGGGACAGGCTGAAGCTTTCTTT.

The rearrangement joins TRBV6-5 to TRBJ2-5; 9 bases align to TRBD1. V trimming: 4 bases; J trimming: 4 bases; junction bases outside the gene matches: 10. The CDR3 length is 16 residues. Germline-derived CDR1 and CDR2 are MNHEY and SVGAGI. Here the CDR3 DNA reads TGTGCCAGCAGTTCCCCGGGACAGGGAGGGGGAGAGACCCAGTACTTC. Encoded protein: CASSSPGQGGGETQYF.

This sequence joins TRBV24-1 and TRBJ2-1; 9 nucleotides align to TRBD1. The CDR3 has 17 residues. Germline CDR1 is KGHDR and CDR2 is SFDVKD. Trimming cost V 2 bases and J 5 bases; bases outside gene matches: 9. Here the CDR3 reads CATSDSPGTGPHNEQFF. CDR3 nucleotide sequence: TGTGCCACCAGTGATTCACCCGGGACAGGGCCACACAATGAGCAGTTCTTC.

The chain uses TRBV4-1 and TRBJ2-5; 7 nucleotides line up with TRBD2. The germline CDR1 and CDR2 sequences are MGHRA and YSYEKL. J gave up 3 bases and V 4 bases, and 5 bases lay outside the gene matches. This CDR3 has 14 residues. This chain's CDR3 is CASSRLAAEETQYF. As DNA, the CDR3 is TGCGCCAGCAGCCGGCTAGCGGCGGAAGAGACCCAGTACTTC.

The CDR3 DNA reads TGCGCCAGCAGTCAATTTGGTGCGTCGGGCCGGTCCGCGACAGATACGCAGTATTTT. Amino acids: CASSQFGASGRSATDTQYF. The genes are TRBV23-1 and TRBJ2-3, with D hard to call. TRBV23-1 has ORF status, its function being uncertain. This CDR3 has 19 amino acids. V was clipped by 1 base and J by 3 bases, with 23 bases between them.